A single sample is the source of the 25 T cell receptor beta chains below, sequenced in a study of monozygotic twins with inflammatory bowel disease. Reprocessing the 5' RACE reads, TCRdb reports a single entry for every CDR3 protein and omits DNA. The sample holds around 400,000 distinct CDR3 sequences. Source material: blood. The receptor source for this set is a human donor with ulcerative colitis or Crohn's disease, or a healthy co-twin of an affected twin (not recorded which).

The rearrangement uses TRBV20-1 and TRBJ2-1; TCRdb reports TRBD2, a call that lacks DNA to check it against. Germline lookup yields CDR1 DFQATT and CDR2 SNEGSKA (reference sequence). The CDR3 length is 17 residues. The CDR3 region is CSANPRRVAGGYNEQFF.

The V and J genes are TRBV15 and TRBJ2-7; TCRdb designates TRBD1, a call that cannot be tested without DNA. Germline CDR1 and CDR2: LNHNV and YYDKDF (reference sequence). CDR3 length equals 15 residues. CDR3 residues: CATSRAPDTSYEQYF.

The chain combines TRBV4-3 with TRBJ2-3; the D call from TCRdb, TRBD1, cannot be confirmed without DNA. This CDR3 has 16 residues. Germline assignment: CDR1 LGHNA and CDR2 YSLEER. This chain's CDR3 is CASSRRGGDPTDTQYF.

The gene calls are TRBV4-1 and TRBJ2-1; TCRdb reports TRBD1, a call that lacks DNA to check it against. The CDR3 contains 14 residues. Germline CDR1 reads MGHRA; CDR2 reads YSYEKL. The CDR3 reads CASSRSGAQGEEFF.

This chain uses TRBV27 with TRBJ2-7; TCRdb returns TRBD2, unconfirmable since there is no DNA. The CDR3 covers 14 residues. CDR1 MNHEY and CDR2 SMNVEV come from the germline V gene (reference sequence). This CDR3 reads CASTRTGGSYEQYF.

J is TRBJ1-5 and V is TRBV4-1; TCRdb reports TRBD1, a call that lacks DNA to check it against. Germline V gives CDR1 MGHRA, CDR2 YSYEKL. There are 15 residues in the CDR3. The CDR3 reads CASSLKQGGTQPQHF.

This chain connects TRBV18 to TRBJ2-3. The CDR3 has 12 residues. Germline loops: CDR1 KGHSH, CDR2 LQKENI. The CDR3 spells CASSPLGDTQYF. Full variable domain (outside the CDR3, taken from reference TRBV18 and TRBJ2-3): NAGVMQNPRHLVRRRGQEARLRCSPMKGHSHVYWYRQLPEEGLKFMVYLQKENIIDESGMPKERFSAEFPKEGPSILRIQQVVRGDSAAYFCASSPLGDTQYFGPGTRLTVL.

The CDR3 reads CASSPVAFDPYEQYF. J is TRBJ2-7 and V is TRBV18. The CDR3 consists of 15 residues. The germline gives CDR1 KGHSH, CDR2 LQKENI. The whole variable domain, remainder taken from reference TRBV18 and TRBJ2-7, is NAGVMQNPRHLVRRRGQEARLRCSPMKGHSHVYWYRQLPEEGLKFMVYLQKENIIDESGMPKERFSAEFPKEGPSILRIQQVVRGDSAAYFCASSPVAFDPYEQYFGPGTRLTVT.

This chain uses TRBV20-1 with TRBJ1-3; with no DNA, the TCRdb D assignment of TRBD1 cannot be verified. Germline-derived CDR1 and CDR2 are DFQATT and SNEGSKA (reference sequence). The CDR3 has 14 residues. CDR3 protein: CSASTGALGNTIYF.

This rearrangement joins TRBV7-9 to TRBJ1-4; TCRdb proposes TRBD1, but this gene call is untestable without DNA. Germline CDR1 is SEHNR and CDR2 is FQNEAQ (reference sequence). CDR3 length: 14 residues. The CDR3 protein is CASSLGGKGEKLFF.

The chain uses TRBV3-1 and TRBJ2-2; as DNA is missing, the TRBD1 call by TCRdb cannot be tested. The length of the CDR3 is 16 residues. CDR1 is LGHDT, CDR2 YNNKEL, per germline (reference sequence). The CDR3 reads CASSPPTGTNTGELFF. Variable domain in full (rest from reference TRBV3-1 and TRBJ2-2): DTAVSQTPKYLVTQMGNDKSIKCEQNLGHDTMYWYKQDSKKFLKIMFSYNNKELIINETVPNRFSPKSPDKAHLNLHINSLELGDSAVYFCASSPPTGTNTGELFFGEGSRLTVL.

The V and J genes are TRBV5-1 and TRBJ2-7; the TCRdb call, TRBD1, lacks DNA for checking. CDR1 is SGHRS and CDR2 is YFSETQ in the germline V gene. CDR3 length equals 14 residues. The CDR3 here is CASSLGTHSYEQYF.

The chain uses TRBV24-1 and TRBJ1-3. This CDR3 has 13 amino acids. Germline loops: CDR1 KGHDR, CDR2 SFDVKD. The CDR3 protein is CATQEYSGNTIYF.

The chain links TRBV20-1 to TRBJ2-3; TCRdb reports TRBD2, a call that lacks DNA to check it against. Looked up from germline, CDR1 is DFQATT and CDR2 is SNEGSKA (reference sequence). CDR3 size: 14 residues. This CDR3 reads CSARGRLSTDTQYF.

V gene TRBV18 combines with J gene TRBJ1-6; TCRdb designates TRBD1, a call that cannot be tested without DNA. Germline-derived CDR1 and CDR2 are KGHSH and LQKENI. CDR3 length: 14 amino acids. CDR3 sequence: CASSPTGLESPLHF.

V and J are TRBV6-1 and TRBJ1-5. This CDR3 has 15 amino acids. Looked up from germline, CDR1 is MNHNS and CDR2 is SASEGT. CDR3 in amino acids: CASSPHQYSNQPQHF.

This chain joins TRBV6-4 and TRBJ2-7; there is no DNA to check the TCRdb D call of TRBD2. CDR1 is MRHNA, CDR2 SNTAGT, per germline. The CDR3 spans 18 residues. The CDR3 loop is CASSDSTWGSSGSYEQYF.

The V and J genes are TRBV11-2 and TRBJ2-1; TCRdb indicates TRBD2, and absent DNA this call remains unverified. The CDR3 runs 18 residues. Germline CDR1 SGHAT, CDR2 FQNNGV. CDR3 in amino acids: CASSRPPSGTSGYSLVFF. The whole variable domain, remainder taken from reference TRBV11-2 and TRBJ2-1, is EAGVAQSPRYKIIEKRQSVAFWCNPISGHATLYWYQQILGQGPKLLIQFQNNGVVDDSQLPKDRFSAERLKGVDSTLKIQPAKLEDSAVYLCASSRPPSGTSGYSLVFFGPGTRLTVL.

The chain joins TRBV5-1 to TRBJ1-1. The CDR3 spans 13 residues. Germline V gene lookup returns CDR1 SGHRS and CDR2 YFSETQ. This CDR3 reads CASSLGEGFEAFF.

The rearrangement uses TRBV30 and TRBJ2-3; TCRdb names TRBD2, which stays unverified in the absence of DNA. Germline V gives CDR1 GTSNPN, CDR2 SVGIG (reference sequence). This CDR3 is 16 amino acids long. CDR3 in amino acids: CAWCGPTRASIDTQYF.

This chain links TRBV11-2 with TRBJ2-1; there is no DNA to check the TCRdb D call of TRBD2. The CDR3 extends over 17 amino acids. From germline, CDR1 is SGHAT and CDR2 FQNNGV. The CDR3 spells CASSLGAASGRMNEQFF.

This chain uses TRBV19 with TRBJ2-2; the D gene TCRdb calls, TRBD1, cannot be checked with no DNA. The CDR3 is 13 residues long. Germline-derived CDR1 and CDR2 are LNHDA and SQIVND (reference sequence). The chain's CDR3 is CATNRATGGELFF.

The CDR3 sequence is CASAWPGETQYF. The chain is built from TRBV7-2 and TRBJ2-5. The germline CDR1 and CDR2 sequences are SGHTA and FQGNSA. CDR3 length equals 12 residues.

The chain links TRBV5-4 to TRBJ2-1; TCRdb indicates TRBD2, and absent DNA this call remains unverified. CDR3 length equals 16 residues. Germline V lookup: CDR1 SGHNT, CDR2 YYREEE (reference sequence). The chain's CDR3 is CASSPGTSGGANEQFF.

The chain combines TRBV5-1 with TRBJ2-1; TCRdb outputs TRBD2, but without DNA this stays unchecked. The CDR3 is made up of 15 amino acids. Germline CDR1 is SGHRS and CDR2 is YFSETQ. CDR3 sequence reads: CASRDELAAYNEQFF. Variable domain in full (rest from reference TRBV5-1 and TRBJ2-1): KAGVTQTPRYLIKTRGQQVTLSCSPISGHRSVSWYQQTPGQGLQFLFEYFSETQRNKGNFPGRFSGRQFSNSRSEMNVSTLELGDSALYLCASRDELAAYNEQFFGPGTRLTVL.